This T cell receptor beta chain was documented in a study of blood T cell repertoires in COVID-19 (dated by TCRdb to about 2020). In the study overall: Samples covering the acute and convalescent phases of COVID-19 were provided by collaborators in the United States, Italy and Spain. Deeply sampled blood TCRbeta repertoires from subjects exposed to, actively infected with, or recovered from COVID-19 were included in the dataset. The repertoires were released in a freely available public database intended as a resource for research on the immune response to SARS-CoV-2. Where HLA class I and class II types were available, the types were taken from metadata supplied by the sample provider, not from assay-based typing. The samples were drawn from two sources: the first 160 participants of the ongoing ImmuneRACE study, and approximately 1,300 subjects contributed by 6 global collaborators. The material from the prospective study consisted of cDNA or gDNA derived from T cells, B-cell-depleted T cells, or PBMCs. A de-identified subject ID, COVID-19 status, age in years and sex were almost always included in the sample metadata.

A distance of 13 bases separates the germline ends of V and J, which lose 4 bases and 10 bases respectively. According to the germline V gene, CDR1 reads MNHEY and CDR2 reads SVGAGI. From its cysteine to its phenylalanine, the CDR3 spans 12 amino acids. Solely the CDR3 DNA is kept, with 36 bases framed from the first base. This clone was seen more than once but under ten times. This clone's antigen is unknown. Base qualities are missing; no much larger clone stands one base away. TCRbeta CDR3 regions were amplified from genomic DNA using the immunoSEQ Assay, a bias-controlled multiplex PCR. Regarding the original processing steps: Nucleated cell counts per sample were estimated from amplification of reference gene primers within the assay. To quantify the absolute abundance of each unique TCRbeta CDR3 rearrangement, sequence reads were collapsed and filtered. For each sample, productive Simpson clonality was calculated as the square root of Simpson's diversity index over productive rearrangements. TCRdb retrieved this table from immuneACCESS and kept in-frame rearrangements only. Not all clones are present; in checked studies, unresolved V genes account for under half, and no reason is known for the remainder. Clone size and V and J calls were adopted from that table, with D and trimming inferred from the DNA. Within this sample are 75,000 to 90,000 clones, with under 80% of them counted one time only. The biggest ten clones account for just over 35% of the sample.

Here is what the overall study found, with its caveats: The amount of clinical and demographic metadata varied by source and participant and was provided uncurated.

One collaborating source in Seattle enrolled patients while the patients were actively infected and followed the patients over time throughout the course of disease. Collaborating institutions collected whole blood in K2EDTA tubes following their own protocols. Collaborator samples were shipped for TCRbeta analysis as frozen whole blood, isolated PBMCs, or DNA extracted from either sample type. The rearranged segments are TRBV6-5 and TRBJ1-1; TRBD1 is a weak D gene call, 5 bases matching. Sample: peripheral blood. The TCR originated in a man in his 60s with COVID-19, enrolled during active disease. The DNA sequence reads TGTGCCAGCAGTTCCTCCGGGGGAGGAGCTTTCTTT. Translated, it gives CASSSSGGGAFF.